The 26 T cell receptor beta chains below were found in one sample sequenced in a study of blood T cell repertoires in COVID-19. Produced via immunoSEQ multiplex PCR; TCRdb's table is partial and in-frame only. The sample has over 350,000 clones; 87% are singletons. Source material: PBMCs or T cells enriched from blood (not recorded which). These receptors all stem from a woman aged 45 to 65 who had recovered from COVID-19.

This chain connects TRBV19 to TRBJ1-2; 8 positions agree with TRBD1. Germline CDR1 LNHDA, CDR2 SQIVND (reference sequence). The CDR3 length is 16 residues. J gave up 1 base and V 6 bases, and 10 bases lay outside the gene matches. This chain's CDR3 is CASSRGGTGYNYGYTF. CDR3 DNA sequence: TGTGCCAGTAGCAGGGGAGGGACAGGATATAACTATGGCTACACCTTC.

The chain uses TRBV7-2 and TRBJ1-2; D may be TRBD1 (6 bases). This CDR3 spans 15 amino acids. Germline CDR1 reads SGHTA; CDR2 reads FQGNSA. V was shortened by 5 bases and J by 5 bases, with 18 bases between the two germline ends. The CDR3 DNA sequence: TGTGCCAGCAGCCCCTCTACAGGGCCCAAATATGGCTACACCTTC. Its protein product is CASSPSTGPKYGYTF.

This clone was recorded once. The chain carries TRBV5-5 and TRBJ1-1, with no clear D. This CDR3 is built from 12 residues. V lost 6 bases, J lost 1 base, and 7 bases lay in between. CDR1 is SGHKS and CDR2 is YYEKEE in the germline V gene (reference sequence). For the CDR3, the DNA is TGTGCCAGCAAAGAGAGGAACACTGAAGCTTTCTTT. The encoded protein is CASKERNTEAFF.

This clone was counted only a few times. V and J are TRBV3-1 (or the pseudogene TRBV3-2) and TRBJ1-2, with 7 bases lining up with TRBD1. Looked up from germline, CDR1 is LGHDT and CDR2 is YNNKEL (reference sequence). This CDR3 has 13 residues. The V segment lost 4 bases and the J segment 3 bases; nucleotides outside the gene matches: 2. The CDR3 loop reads CASSRQGYYGYTF. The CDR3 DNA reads TGTGCCAGCAGCCGACAGGGTTACTATGGCTACACCTTC.

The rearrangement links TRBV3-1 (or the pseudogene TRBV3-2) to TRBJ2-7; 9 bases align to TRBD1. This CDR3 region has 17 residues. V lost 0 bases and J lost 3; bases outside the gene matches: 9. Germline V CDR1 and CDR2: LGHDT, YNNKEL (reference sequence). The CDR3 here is CASSQDQGPGQGYEQYF. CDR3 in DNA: TGTGCCAGCAGCCAAGACCAGGGACCGGGACAGGGCTACGAGCAGTACTTC.

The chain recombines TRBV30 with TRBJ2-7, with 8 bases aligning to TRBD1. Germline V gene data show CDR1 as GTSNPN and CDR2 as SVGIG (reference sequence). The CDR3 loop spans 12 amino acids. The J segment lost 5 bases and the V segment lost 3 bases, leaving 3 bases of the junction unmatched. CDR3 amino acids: CAWSVTGDEQYF. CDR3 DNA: TGTGCCTGGAGCGTGACAGGGGACGAGCAGTACTTC.

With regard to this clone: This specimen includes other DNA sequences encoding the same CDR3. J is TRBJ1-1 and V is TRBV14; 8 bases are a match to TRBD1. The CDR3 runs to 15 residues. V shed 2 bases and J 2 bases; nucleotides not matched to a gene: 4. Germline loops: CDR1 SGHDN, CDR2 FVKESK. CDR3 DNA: TGTGCCAGCAGCCAACCCGGGACAGGCAACACTGAAGCTTTCTTT. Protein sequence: CASSQPGTGNTEAFF.

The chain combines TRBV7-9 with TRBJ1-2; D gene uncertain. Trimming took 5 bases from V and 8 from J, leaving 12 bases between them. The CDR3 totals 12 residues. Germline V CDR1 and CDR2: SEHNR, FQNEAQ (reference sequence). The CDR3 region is CASSPREAGYTF. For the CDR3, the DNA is TGTGCCAGCAGCCCACGGGAGGCCGGCTACACCTTC.

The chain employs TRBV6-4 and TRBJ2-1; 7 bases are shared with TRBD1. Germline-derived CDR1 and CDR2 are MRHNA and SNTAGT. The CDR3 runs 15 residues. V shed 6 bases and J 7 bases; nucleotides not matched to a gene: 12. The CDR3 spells CASSDPSRGWNEQFF. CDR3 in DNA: TGTGCCAGCAGCGACCCCAGCAGGGGGTGGAATGAGCAGTTCTTC.

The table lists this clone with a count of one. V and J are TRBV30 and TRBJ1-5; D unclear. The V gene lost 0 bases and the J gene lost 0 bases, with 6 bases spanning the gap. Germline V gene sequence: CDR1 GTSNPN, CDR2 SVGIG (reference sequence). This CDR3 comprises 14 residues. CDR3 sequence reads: CAWSVGNSNQPQHF. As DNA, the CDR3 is TGTGCCTGGAGTGTGGGCAATAGCAATCAGCCCCAGCATTTT.

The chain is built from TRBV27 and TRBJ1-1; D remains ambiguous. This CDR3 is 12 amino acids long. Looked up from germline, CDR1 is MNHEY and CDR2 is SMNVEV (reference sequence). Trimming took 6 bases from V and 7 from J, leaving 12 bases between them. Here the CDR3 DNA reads TGTGCCAGCAGGGGCGCACCCCTTGAAGCTTTCTTT. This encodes CASRGAPLEAFF.

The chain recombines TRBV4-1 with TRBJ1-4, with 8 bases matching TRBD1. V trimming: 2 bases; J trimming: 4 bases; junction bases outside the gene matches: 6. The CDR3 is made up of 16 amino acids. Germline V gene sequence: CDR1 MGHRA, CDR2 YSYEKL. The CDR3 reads CASSQFGTGDNEKLFF. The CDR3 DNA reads TGCGCCAGCAGCCAATTCGGGACAGGAGATAATGAAAAACTGTTTTTT.

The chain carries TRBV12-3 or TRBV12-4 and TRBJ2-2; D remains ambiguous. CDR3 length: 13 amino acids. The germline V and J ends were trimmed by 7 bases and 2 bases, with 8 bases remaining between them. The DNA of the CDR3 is TGTGCCAGCATTTTCAAAAACACCGGGGAGCTGTTTTTT. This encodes CASIFKNTGELFF.

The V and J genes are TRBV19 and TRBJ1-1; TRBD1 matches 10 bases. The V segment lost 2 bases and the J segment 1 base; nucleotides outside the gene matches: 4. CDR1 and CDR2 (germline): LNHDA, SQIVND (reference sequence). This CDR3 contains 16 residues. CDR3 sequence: CASSIHRTGGNTEAFF. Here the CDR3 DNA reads TGTGCCAGTAGTATACATAGGACAGGGGGGAACACTGAAGCTTTCTTT. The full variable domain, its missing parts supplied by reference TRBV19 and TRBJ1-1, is DGGITQSPKYLFRKEGQNVTLSCEQNLNHDAMYWYRQDPGQGLRLIYYSQIVNDFQKGDIAEGYSVSREKKESFPLTVTSAQKNPTAFYLCASSIHRTGGNTEAFFGQGTRLTVV.

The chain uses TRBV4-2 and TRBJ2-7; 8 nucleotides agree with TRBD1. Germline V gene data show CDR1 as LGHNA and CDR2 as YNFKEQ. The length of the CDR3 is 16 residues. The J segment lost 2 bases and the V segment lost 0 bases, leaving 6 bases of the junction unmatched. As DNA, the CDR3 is TGTGCCAGCAGCCAAGAGGGGACAGGATTAACCTACGAGCAGTACTTC. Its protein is CASSQEGTGLTYEQYF.

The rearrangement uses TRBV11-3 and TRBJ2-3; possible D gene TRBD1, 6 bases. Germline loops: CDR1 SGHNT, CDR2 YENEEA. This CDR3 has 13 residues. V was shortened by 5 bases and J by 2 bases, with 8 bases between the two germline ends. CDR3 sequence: CASSRQDTDTQYF. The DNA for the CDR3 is TGTGCCAGCAGCCGACAGGACACAGATACGCAGTATTTT. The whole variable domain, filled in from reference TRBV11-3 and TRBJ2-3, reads EAGVVQSPRYKIIEKKQPVAFWCNPISGHNTLYWYLQNLGQGPELLIRYENEEAVDDSQLPKDRFSAERLKGVDSTLKIQPAELGDSAVYLCASSRQDTDTQYFGPGTRLTVL.

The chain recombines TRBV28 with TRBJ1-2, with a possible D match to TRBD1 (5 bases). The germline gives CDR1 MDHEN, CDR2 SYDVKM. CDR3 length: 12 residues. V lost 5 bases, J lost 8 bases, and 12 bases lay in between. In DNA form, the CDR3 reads TGTGCCAGCAGTCGGGGGACTCTGGGCTACACCTTC. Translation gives CASSRGTLGYTF.

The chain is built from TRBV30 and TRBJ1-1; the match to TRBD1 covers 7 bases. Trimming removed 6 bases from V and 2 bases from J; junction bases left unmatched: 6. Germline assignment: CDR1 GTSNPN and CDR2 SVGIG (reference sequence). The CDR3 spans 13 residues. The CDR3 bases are TGTGCCTGTGGGACAGTTAGTAACACTGAAGCTTTCTTT. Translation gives CACGTVSNTEAFF.

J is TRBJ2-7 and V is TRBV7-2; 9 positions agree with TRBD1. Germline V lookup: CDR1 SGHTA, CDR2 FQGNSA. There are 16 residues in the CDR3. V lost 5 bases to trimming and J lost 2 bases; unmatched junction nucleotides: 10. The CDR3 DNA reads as TGTGCCAGCAGCGTCTCGCAGGGGACAGGGACCTACGAGCAGTACTTC. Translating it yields CASSVSQGTGTYEQYF. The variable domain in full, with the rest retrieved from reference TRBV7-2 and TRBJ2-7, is GAGVSQSPSNKVTEKGKDVELRCDPISGHTALYWYRQSLGQGLEFLIYFQGNSAPDKSGLPSDRFSAERTGGSVSTLTIQRTQQEDSAVYLCASSVSQGTGTYEQYFGPGTRLTVT.

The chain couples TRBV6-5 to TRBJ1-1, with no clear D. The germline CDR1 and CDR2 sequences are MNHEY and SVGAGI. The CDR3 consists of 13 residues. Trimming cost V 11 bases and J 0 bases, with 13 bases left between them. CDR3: CAGGLHVNTEAFF. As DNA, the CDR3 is TGTGCCGGCGGTCTACACGTGAACACTGAAGCTTTCTTT.

CDR3 DNA sequence: TGTGCCAGCAGTTACTCGGCCGGAGGCTATGGCTACACCTTC. It specifies CASSYSAGGYGYTF. The chain couples TRBV6-5 to TRBJ1-2; D call uncertain. V gave up 0 bases and J gave up 4 bases, with 9 bases separating them. The CDR3 runs to 14 residues. CDR1 MNHEY and CDR2 SVGAGI come from the germline V gene.

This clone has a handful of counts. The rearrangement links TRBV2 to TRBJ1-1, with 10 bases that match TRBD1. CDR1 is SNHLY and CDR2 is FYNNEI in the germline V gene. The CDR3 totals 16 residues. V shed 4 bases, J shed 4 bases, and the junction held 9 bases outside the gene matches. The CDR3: CASSGMTGGGITEAFF. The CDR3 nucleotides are TGTGCCAGCAGTGGTATGACAGGGGGCGGTATCACTGAAGCTTTCTTT.

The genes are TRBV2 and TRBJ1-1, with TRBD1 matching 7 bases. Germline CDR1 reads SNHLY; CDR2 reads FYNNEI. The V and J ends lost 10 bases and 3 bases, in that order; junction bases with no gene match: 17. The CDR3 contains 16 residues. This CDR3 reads CANRRGRGEFDTEAFF. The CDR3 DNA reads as TGTGCCAACCGCCGGGGCAGGGGGGAGTTTGACACTGAAGCTTTCTTT.

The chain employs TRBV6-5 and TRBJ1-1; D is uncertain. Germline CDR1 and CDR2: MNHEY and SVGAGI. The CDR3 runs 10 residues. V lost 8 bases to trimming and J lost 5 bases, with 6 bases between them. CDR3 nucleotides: TGTGCCAGCCTCAGAACTGAAGCTTTCTTT. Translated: CASLRTEAFF.

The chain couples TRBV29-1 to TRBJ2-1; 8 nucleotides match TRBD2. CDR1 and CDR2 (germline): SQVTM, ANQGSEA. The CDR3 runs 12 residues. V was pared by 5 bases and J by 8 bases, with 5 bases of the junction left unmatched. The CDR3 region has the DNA TGCAGCGTTTACCAACTAGCGGATGAGCAGTTCTTC. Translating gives CSVYQLADEQFF.

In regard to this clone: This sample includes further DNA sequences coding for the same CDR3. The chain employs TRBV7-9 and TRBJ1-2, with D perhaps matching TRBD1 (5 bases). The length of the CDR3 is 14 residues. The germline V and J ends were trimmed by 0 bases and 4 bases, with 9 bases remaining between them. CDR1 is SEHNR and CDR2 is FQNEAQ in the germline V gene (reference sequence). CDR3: CASSLARRGYGYTF. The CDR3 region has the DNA TGTGCCAGCAGCTTAGCGAGGAGGGGCTATGGCTACACCTTC. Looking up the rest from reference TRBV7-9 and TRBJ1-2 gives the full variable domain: DTGVSQNPRHKITKRGQNVTFRCDPISEHNRLYWYRQTLGQGPEFLTYFQNEAQLEKSRLLSDRFSAERPKGSFSTLEIQRTEQGDSAMYLCASSLARRGYGYTFGSGTRLTVV.